This section outlines one T cell receptor (beta chain) sequence together with its context. The antigen is undetermined. Autologous stem cell transplantation was followed by relapse in every patient, and brentuximab vedotin exposure varied. This record belongs to a study of PD-1 blockade in classical Hodgkin lymphoma. Whole-study results and caveats: Complete responders had baseline diversity similar to newly diagnosed patients. Differences between repertoires have undefined causes, possibly disease activity or prior therapy. Among the patients, those starting nivolumab under 1 year after ASCT were excluded.

TCRdb's table, derived via immunoSEQ multiplex PCR, lists solely in-frame clones and lacks some. The top ten hold roughly a sixth of the sample, which has 20,000 to 25,000 clones, around 80% seen once. The V end was cut by 1 base, the J end by 2 bases, with 10 bases between. CDR1 and CDR2 (germline): MNHEY, SMNVEV (reference sequence). This CDR3 spans 15 amino acids. This sequence originates from a human donor with classical Hodgkin lymphoma. Sequencing used peripheral blood mononuclear cells (PBMCs), obtained before the second cycle of nivolumab. The rearrangement joins TRBV27 to TRBJ2-3; D might be TRBD1 (5 bases). The CDR3 loop is CASSLWARATDTQYF. The CDR3 nucleotides read TGTGCCAGCAGTTTATGGGCCAGGGCCACAGATACGCAGTATTTT.